These 26 T cell receptor beta chains share one sample of origin, sequenced in a study of blood T cells in healthy people across ages. Through a sample-barcoded 5' primer and a J-beta primer mix, a second PCR was run for 7 to 11 cycles. TCRdb passed the 5' RACE reads through MiXCR, listing each CDR3 protein once. This sample has 1.5 million to 2 million distinct CDR3 sequences; approximately 40% occur once, and the top ten carry approximately 22%. The material sequenced was blood. The source of these receptors is a human donor in good health.

V is TRBV12-3 or TRBV12-4 and J is TRBJ1-2; 8 bases line up with TRBD1. The CDR3 is made up of 13 amino acids. With V trimmed by 6 bases and J by 6 bases, 6 bases remained unmatched. The chain's CDR3 is CASRAGGMNGYTF. CDR3 DNA: TGTGCCAGCAGGGCAGGGGGCATGAATGGCTACACCTTC.

J is TRBJ2-2 and V is TRBV24-1; D gene uncertain. CDR1 and CDR2 from the germline V gene are KGHDR and SFDVKD. Trimming took 9 bases from V and 7 from J, leaving 8 bases between them. CDR3 size: 11 residues. Here the CDR3 DNA reads TGTGCCACCGTCGGTAACGGGGAGCTGTTTTTT. Its protein is CATVGNGELFF.

The chain employs TRBV5-6 and TRBJ2-1; the D gene is possibly TRBD2 (5 bases). This CDR3 comprises 16 residues. Germline V CDR1 and CDR2: SGHDT, YYEEEE. The V end lost 4 bases, the J end lost 0 bases, and 14 bases lay between the germline ends. The CDR3, as DNA: TGTGCCAGCAGCGAAGGCGGGCCTTACTCCTACAATGAGCAGTTCTTC. It translates to CASSEGGPYSYNEQFF.

This clonotype was found a few times. This chain connects TRBV29-1 to TRBJ1-3; unclear D gene. The V end lost 4 bases, the J end lost 0 bases, and 7 bases lay between the germline ends. This CDR3 is 13 amino acids long. Germline loops: CDR1 SQVTM, CDR2 ANQGSEA. The CDR3 DNA sequence: TGCAGCGTTGCATCATTCTCTGGAAACACCATATATTTT. Its protein product is CSVASFSGNTIYF.

This clonotype was found once. The chain links TRBV7-9 to TRBJ1-1, with a tentative D call TRBD1 (6 bases). The germline V gene encodes CDR1 SEHNR and CDR2 FQNEAQ (reference sequence). The CDR3 loop spans 14 amino acids. Trimming removed 3 bases at V and 6 bases at J, with 14 bases between. CDR3 DNA: TGTGCCAGCAGCTTCTCGAGGGGGGAGGCTGAAGCTTTCTTT. The encoded protein is CASSFSRGEAEAFF.

The chain combines TRBV14 with TRBJ1-4; no firm D call. CDR3 length: 13 amino acids. Germline V lookup: CDR1 SGHDN, CDR2 FVKESK. Trimming removed 4 bases at V and 8 bases at J, with 11 bases between. DNA of the CDR3: TGTGCCAGCAGCCGAGGACCGGACGAAAAACTGTTTTTT. It codes for CASSRGPDEKLFF.

This chain links TRBV5-1 with TRBJ2-3; D may correspond to TRBD1 or TRBD2 (5 bases each). V lost 1 base and J 5 bases, leaving 14 bases between the germline ends. In germline, CDR1 is SGHRS, CDR2 YFSETQ. The CDR3 sequence is 15 residues long. The CDR3 protein is CASSLLGMRGDTQYF. DNA for the CDR3: TGCGCCAGCAGCTTGCTTGGGATGAGGGGAGATACGCAGTATTTT.

For this clonotype: Possible read error: a much larger clone is one base away. This sequence joins TRBV4-3 and TRBJ2-7; maybe TRBD2 (5 bases). Trimming shortened V by 4 bases and J by 7 bases, and 17 bases separated the two germline ends. CDR3 size: 14 residues. In germline, CDR1 is LGHNA, CDR2 YSLEER. The CDR3 DNA reads as TGCGCCAGCAGCCCCCGGGGATCCTACAATGAGCAGTACTTC. Translating gives CASSPRGSYNEQYF.

This clonotype has a single count. This chain joins TRBV20-1 and TRBJ2-3, with D uncertain. The V gene's germline CDR1 is DFQATT and CDR2 SNEGSKA (reference sequence). The CDR3 length is 13 residues. Trimming shortened V by 4 bases and J by 0 bases, and 8 bases separated the two germline ends. CDR3 nucleotides: TGCAGTGCTACCCAACCTAGCACAGATACGCAGTATTTT. It specifies CSATQPSTDTQYF.

Only a few counts were recorded for this clonotype. V gene TRBV25-1 combines with J gene TRBJ1-1, with D possibly being TRBD1 (6 bases). The germline V gene encodes CDR1 MGHDK and CDR2 SYGVNS. The CDR3 contains 14 residues. The ends were cut back, 5 bases at V and 1 base at J, with 11 bases in the middle. The CDR3 region has the DNA TGTGCCAGCAGTCGGAGGGGGAGGAACACTGAAGCTTTCTTT. Encoded protein: CASSRRGRNTEAFF.

The chain combines TRBV6-6 with TRBJ2-1, with TRBD2 identical over 10 bases. This CDR3 contains 14 residues. V trimming: 5 bases; J trimming: 2 bases; junction bases outside the gene matches: 0. Germline CDR1 MNHNY, CDR2 SVGAGI (reference sequence). CDR3 bases: TGTGCCAGCAGTAGCGGGAGGGCCTACAATGAGCAGTTCTTC. This sequence encodes CASSSGRAYNEQFF.

This clonotype has more than one count but fewer than ten. The rearrangement links TRBV11-2 to TRBJ2-1, with D possibly called TRBD1 or TRBD2 (6 bases each). Germline V gene data show CDR1 as SGHAT and CDR2 as FQNNGV. With 1 base removed from V and 8 bases from J, the gap between germline ends came to 12 bases. The CDR3 consists of 14 residues. DNA of the CDR3: TGTGCCAGCAGCTTAGCGGGGGCTCGTGATGAGCAGTTCTTC. It encodes CASSLAGARDEQFF.

This sequence joins TRBV29-1 and TRBJ2-5; the D is unclear. The CDR3 has 13 residues. The ends were cut back, 3 bases at V and 4 bases at J, with 12 bases in the middle. CDR1 is SQVTM and CDR2 is ANQGSEA in the germline V gene. The CDR3 DNA reads as TGCAGCGTTGACGTAGTCCCAAGAGAGACCCAGTACTTC. Translating gives CSVDVVPRETQYF.

This clonotype was picked up many times. The V call is TRBV12-3 or TRBV12-4, the J call TRBJ1-6, with 8 nucleotides matching TRBD1. The CDR3 contains 16 residues. V lost 5 bases and J lost 3; bases outside the gene matches: 6. CDR3 residues: CASSGQGGNYNSPLHF. The CDR3 DNA sequence: TGTGCCAGCAGTGGACAGGGAGGAAACTATAATTCACCCCTCCACTTT.

The gene calls are TRBV6-6 and TRBJ1-1; D is perhaps TRBD1 (5 bases). The V end was cut by 2 bases, the J end by 3 bases, with 13 bases between. CDR1 is MNHNY and CDR2 is SVGAGI in the germline V gene (reference sequence). The CDR3 sequence is 15 residues long. The CDR3 region is CASSYGTVGDTEAFF. CDR3 sequence (DNA): TGTGCCAGCAGTTACGGAACAGTGGGGGACACTGAAGCTTTCTTT.

The chain couples TRBV4-3 to TRBJ1-2; D gene uncertain. This CDR3 has 14 amino acids. Trimming removed 1 base at V and 4 bases at J, with 10 bases between. Germline V gene sequence: CDR1 LGHNA, CDR2 YSLEER. For the CDR3, the DNA is TGCGCCAGCAGCCAAGGGAACTTGGCCTATGGCTACACCTTC. It yields the protein CASSQGNLAYGYTF.

The CDR3 is CASSQTSGGKTQFF. The CDR3 nucleotides read TGTGCCAGCAGCCAAACTAGCGGGGGGAAGACCCAGTTCTTC. The rearrangement joins TRBV11-1 to TRBJ2-1; 12 nucleotides agree with TRBD2. In germline, CDR1 is SGHAT, CDR2 FQDESV (reference sequence). CDR3 length: 14 residues. Unmatched junction bases numbered 9, after V lost 5 bases and J lost 13 bases.

This clonotype has ten or more counts. The V and J genes are TRBV29-1 and TRBJ2-3; D may correspond to TRBD1 or TRBD2 (6 bases each). Trimming removed 4 bases from V and 8 bases from J, with 16 bases in between. This CDR3 has 13 amino acids. From germline, CDR1 is SQVTM and CDR2 ANQGSEA. CDR3 in amino acids: CSVVVGGTITQYF. The CDR3, as DNA: TGCAGCGTTGTGGTAGGGGGGACCATTACGCAGTATTTT.

J is TRBJ2-2 and V is TRBV6-2 or TRBV6-3; D unclear. This CDR3 is 16 amino acids long. CDR1 is MNHEY, CDR2 SVGEGT, per germline. V was clipped by 1 base and J by 0 bases, with 9 bases between them. The CDR3 coding sequence is TGTGCCAGCAGTTACTTTGGGCGAACGAACACCGGGGAGCTGTTTTTT. It specifies CASSYFGRTNTGELFF.

This clonotype was detected only a few times. V and J are TRBV4-3 and TRBJ2-1; D is ambiguous. Germline V lookup: CDR1 LGHNA, CDR2 YSLEER. This CDR3 has 13 amino acids. V lost 3 bases, J lost 5 bases, and 8 bases lay in between. In nucleotides, the CDR3 is TGCGCCAGCAGCCACCTGCTAGACAATGAGCAGTTCTTC. This sequence encodes CASSHLLDNEQFF.

The sample holds a few counts of this clonotype. The gene calls are TRBV3-1 and TRBJ1-2; tentative D call: TRBD1 (5 bases). Germline V gene data show CDR1 as LGHDT and CDR2 as YNNKEL (reference sequence). This CDR3 has 16 amino acids. The germline V and J ends were trimmed by 1 base and 8 bases, with 20 bases remaining between them. The CDR3 nucleotides read TGTGCCAGCAGCCAAGGGGTCCGGGGGATGGTATCCGGCTACACCTTC. Encoded protein: CASSQGVRGMVSGYTF.

This clonotype was recorded a few times. This chain links TRBV13 with TRBJ2-7; 9 bases are a match to TRBD1. This CDR3 region has 16 residues. The germline gives CDR1 PRHDT, CDR2 FYEKMQ (reference sequence). J gave up 2 bases and V 5 bases, and 10 bases lay outside the gene matches. The CDR3, as DNA: TGTGCCAGCAGCCCCGTTGGGGACAGGGCCCCCTACGAGCAGTACTTC. It codes for CASSPVGDRAPYEQYF.

Worth noting for this clonotype: The conserved phenylalanine or tryptophan normally closing the CDR3 is absent here, so this likely arose from a read error. The chain joins TRBV2 to TRBJ1-2; a possible D gene is TRBD1 (5 bases). From germline, CDR1 is SNHLY and CDR2 FYNNEI. V was trimmed by 3 bases and J by 6 bases, leaving 11 bases between them. The CDR3 loop spans 13 amino acids. The DNA of the CDR3 is TGTGCCAGCAGTGAGTCAAGGGACCATGGCTACACCTGC. Translating it yields CASSESRDHGYTC.

The chain links TRBV7-9 to TRBJ1-1; perhaps TRBD1 as D (6 bases). V lost 5 bases to trimming and J lost 0 bases, with 22 bases between them. The CDR3 sequence is 18 residues long. Germline loops: CDR1 SEHNR, CDR2 FQNEAQ (reference sequence). The DNA of the CDR3 is TGTGCCAGCAGCCCCATTAGGGGGGTCGGCGGGATGAACACTGAAGCTTTCTTT. Translated: CASSPIRGVGGMNTEAFF.

This clonotype came up a few times. V and J are TRBV7-2 and TRBJ2-1, with 8 nucleotides matching TRBD2. Germline V CDR1 and CDR2: SGHTA, FQGNSA. The CDR3 totals 16 residues. After removal of 5 bases from V and 7 bases from J, the junction contained 13 bases not matched to a gene. The CDR3 DNA reads as TGTGCCAGCAGCCCACCCGGGACTAGAGGTTGGAATGAGCAGTTCTTC. This translates into CASSPPGTRGWNEQFF.

This chain connects TRBV19 to TRBJ1-2; D gene ambiguous. The germline CDR1 and CDR2 sequences are LNHDA and SQIVND (reference sequence). V shed 6 bases and J shed 8 bases, with 10 bases lying between them. This CDR3 contains 11 residues. In DNA form, the CDR3 reads TGTGCCAGTAGGCGGAATCTAGGCTACACCTTC. Translated: CASRRNLGYTF.